Below, 30 T cell receptor beta chains from the same sample are listed, as sequenced in a study of T cell changes during pregnancy in multiple sclerosis. Assay used: immunoSEQ multiplex PCR; TCRdb lists only in-frame clones, some missing. This sample carries about 38,000 clones, 91% of them seen once, and the ten largest clones take 9.5% to 13%. Sequencing was performed on CD8+ T cells from peripheral blood mononuclear cells, taken after pregnancy. All receptors derive from a female donor with multiple sclerosis, enrolled in a pregnancy study.

This clone was counted once. The rearrangement uses TRBV27 and TRBJ1-2, with 7 bases that match TRBD1. There are 14 residues in the CDR3. CDR1 and CDR2 from the germline V gene are MNHEY and SMNVEV (reference sequence). V lost 5 bases and J lost 8; bases outside the gene matches: 11. The DNA of the CDR3 is TGTGCCAGCAGTGCGCAGGGGGAATCTGGGGGCTACACCTTC. As protein: CASSAQGESGGYTF.

The chain employs TRBV10-3 and TRBJ2-2; 9 positions agree with TRBD2. The CDR3 has 14 amino acids. Trimming cost V 7 bases and J 5 bases; bases outside gene matches: 5. CDR1 is ENHRY, CDR2 SYGVKD, per germline. The CDR3 region has the DNA TGTGCCATCACCTCTAGCGGGGAAACCGGGGAGCTGTTTTTT. Amino acids: CAITSSGETGELFF.

This clone was detected only once. The J gene is TRBJ1-2, the V gene TRBV5-6; no definite D call. Trimming took off 3 bases at V and 5 bases at J, with 20 bases between the two ends. CDR3 length: 16 amino acids. The germline CDR1 and CDR2 sequences are SGHDT and YYEEEE. CDR3 sequence reads: CASSYLHSVFDYGYTF. The CDR3 region has the DNA TGTGCCAGCAGCTATCTACACAGTGTATTTGATTATGGCTACACCTTC. The full variable domain, rest sourced from reference TRBV5-6 and TRBJ1-2, is DAGVTQSPTHLIKTRGQQVTLRCSPKSGHDTVSWYQQALGQGPQFIFQYYEEEERQRGNFPDRFSGHQFPNYSSELNVNALLLGDSALYLCASSYLHSVFDYGYTFGSGTRLTVV.

The J gene is TRBJ2-3, the V gene TRBV30, with TRBD2 matching over 13 bases. J lost 4 bases, V lost 4 bases, and 8 bases had no gene match. This CDR3 has 16 amino acids. The germline V gene has CDR1 GTSNPN and CDR2 SVGIG (reference sequence). DNA of the CDR3: TGTGCCTGGAACCAGGGACTAGCGGGGCCCGCAGATACGCAGTATTTT. It yields the protein CAWNQGLAGPADTQYF.

The chain couples TRBV14 to TRBJ1-2; 7 bases are shared with TRBD1. This CDR3 contains 13 residues. V shed 5 bases, J shed 4 bases, and the junction held 4 bases outside the gene matches. Germline V gene data show CDR1 as SGHDN and CDR2 as FVKESK. CDR3 residues: CASSAGQSYGYTF. CDR3 nucleotides: TGTGCCAGCAGCGCGGGACAGAGCTATGGCTACACCTTC.

As DNA, the CDR3 is TGCAGCGTTGAGGCCAGCCGGGGTGGCTACACCTTC. Protein sequence: CSVEASRGGYTF. The rearrangement joins TRBV29-1 to TRBJ1-2, with unresolved D. Looked up from germline, CDR1 is SQVTM and CDR2 is ANQGSEA. The V gene lost 3 bases and the J gene lost 7 bases, with 12 bases spanning the gap. This CDR3 spans 12 amino acids.

The chain combines TRBV7-8 with TRBJ1-3, with D uncertain. CDR3 length: 14 amino acids. CDR1 and CDR2 (germline): SGHVS, FQNEAQ. Trimming took off 4 bases at V and 8 bases at J, with 15 bases between the two ends. In DNA form, the CDR3 reads TGTGCCAGCAGCTCGGAGGGCGCCTCAGACACCATATATTTT. Translated, it gives CASSSEGASDTIYF.

This sequence joins TRBV7-9 and TRBJ2-1, with TRBD2 matching 8 bases. Germline V gene sequence: CDR1 SEHNR, CDR2 FQNEAQ (reference sequence). The CDR3 extends over 18 amino acids. With 5 bases clipped from V and 5 bases from J, the junction kept 17 bases outside the gene matches. CDR3 amino acids: CASSPPQAVAGNNNEQFF. The CDR3 DNA is TGTGCCAGCAGCCCGCCCCAGGCAGTAGCGGGAAACAACAATGAGCAGTTCTTC.

This sequence joins TRBV6-5 and TRBJ1-1; D gene ambiguous. This CDR3 has 16 residues. CDR1 is MNHEY, CDR2 SVGAGI, per germline. Trimming took off 0 bases at V and 7 bases at J, with 18 bases between the two ends. CDR3 nucleotide sequence: TGTGCCAGCAGTTACTCATGGGGTAAAATAGAGGGTGAAGCTTTCTTT. This encodes CASSYSWGKIEGEAFF.

In its sample, this clone was seen a few times. The chain carries TRBV19 and TRBJ2-2; weak D call: TRBD1 (5 bases). Per germline, CDR1 LNHDA and CDR2 SQIVND (reference sequence). V was shortened by 7 bases and J by 1 base, with 10 bases between the two germline ends. This CDR3 has 14 amino acids. Here the CDR3 reads CASTRQGNTGELFF. Here the CDR3 DNA reads TGTGCCAGTACCCGGCAGGGGAACACCGGGGAGCTGTTTTTT.

The chain joins TRBV10-2 to TRBJ2-2; D might be TRBD1 (8 bases). Trimming removed 4 bases from V and 1 base from J, with 25 bases in between. Germline lookup yields CDR1 WSHSY and CDR2 SAAADI. CDR3 length: 20 amino acids. CDR3 nucleotide sequence: TGCGCCAGCAGTGTCCCGACAGGGGAAAGTCCGGGAGGGAACACCGGGGAGCTGTTTTTT. It yields the protein CASSVPTGESPGGNTGELFF.

The chain uses TRBV5-1 and TRBJ2-1, with D perhaps matching TRBD2 (5 bases). The germline V and J ends were trimmed by 0 bases and 4 bases, with 11 bases remaining between them. CDR1 is SGHRS, CDR2 YFSETQ, per germline. The length of the CDR3 is 15 residues. In DNA form, the CDR3 reads TGCGCCAGCAGCTTGGAGCGGTCCCCATACAATGAGCAGTTCTTC. Its translation: CASSLERSPYNEQFF.

This chain connects TRBV25-1 to TRBJ1-1, with 12 positions matching TRBD1. Germline V gives CDR1 MGHDK, CDR2 SYGVNS. The J segment lost 5 bases and the V segment lost 4 bases, leaving 8 bases of the junction unmatched. The CDR3 has 16 residues. The CDR3 reads CASSGWDRGRETEAFF. The CDR3 bases are TGTGCCAGCAGTGGATGGGACAGGGGGCGAGAAACTGAAGCTTTCTTT.

J is TRBJ2-2 and V is TRBV2; 7 nucleotides align to TRBD2. The trim removed 6 bases at V and 0 bases at J, leaving 7 bases unmatched. The V gene's germline CDR1 is SNHLY and CDR2 FYNNEI. This CDR3 comprises 16 residues. CDR3 region: CASSYKAGPNTGELFF. The DNA of the CDR3 is TGTGCCAGCAGCTACAAAGCGGGGCCGAACACCGGGGAGCTGTTTTTT.

The rearrangement links TRBV13 to TRBJ2-1; 12 nucleotides align to TRBD2. CDR1 and CDR2 (germline): PRHDT, FYEKMQ (reference sequence). This CDR3 is 13 amino acids long. Trimming took 5 bases from V and 11 from J; bases not matched to a gene: 4. In nucleotides, the CDR3 is TGTGCCAGCAGCCGACTAGCGGGAGATCAGCAGTTCTTC. It is translated as CASSRLAGDQQFF. Complete variable domain (other parts from reference TRBV13 and TRBJ2-1): AAGVIQSPRHLIKEKRETATLKCYPIPRHDTVYWYQQGPGQDPQFLISFYEKMQSDKGSIPDRFSAQQFSDYHSELNMSSLELGDSALYFCASSRLAGDQQFFGPGTRLTVL.

The chain is built from TRBV28 and TRBJ2-6; D not certain. The CDR3 contains 14 residues. The V end lost 3 bases, the J end lost 4 bases, and 7 bases lay between the germline ends. CDR1 is MDHEN, CDR2 SYDVKM, per germline. CDR3 DNA sequence: TGTGCCAGCAGTTTGAGTTACGGGGCCAACGTCCTGACTTTC. This encodes CASSLSYGANVLTF.

The rearrangement links TRBV7-9 to TRBJ2-2; D may be TRBD2 (5 bases). The CDR3 contains 14 residues. The V gene's germline CDR1 is SEHNR and CDR2 FQNEAQ (reference sequence). V lost 4 bases to trimming and J lost 6 bases, with 12 bases between them. For the CDR3, the DNA is TGTGCCAGCAGCTCAACTAGTTTGGCCGGGGAGCTGTTTTTT. It specifies CASSSTSLAGELFF.

V gene TRBV7-8 combines with J gene TRBJ2-2; the D gene is possibly TRBD2 (5 bases). Looked up from germline, CDR1 is SGHVS and CDR2 is FQNEAQ. The CDR3 has 15 amino acids. V was pared by 2 bases and J by 5 bases, with 12 bases between. This chain's CDR3 is CASSLSRGWTGELFF. The DNA of the CDR3 is TGTGCCAGCAGCTTATCGCGAGGGTGGACCGGGGAGCTGTTTTTT.

The chain employs TRBV27 and TRBJ2-7, with D possibly matching TRBD1 (6 bases). The CDR3 covers 13 residues. V lost 2 bases and J 1 base, leaving 6 bases between the germline ends. Germline V lookup: CDR1 MNHEY, CDR2 SMNVEV (reference sequence). CDR3 sequence (DNA): TGTGCCAGCAGTTTAGGACAGTCCTACGAGCAGTACTTC. Residues: CASSLGQSYEQYF.

This clone was seen only once. This chain links TRBV28 with TRBJ1-5; D remains ambiguous. Trimming cost V 4 bases and J 0 bases, with 7 bases left between them. The length of the CDR3 is 14 residues. Germline V gene sequence: CDR1 MDHEN, CDR2 SYDVKM. This chain's CDR3 is CASSSVGSNQPQHF. For the CDR3, the DNA is TGTGCCAGCAGTTCGGTCGGTAGCAATCAGCCCCAGCATTTT.

J is TRBJ2-7 and V is TRBV2, with a weak D call TRBD2 (6 bases). V shed 0 bases and J shed 6 bases, with 9 bases lying between them. The CDR3 contains 13 residues. Germline V CDR1 and CDR2: SNHLY, FYNNEI. CDR3 sequence (DNA): TGTGCCAGCAGTGAAGCTAGCGGCCTCGAGCAGTACTTC. It translates to CASSEASGLEQYF.

This clone was detected a few times. One end of the junction varies from germline; a read error may be responsible. This CDR3 reads CASSFPSAGTTLVF. In nucleotides, the CDR3 is TGTGCCAGCAGCTTCCCCTCAGCCGGGACTACGCTAGTCTTC. This rearrangement joins TRBV7-9 to TRBJ2-7; 7 bases are a match to TRBD2. The CDR3 has 14 residues. Germline V gene lookup returns CDR1 SEHNR and CDR2 FQNEAQ (reference sequence).

This clone was counted a single time. The chain recombines TRBV7-3 with TRBJ1-1; D call uncertain. Trimming pared 2 bases from V and 6 bases from J, leaving 10 bases between. CDR1 and CDR2 (germline): SGHTA, FQGTGA. This CDR3 comprises 13 residues. CDR3 coding DNA: TGTGCCAGCAGCTTACACGGCGGGGCTGAAGCTTTCTTT. Amino acids: CASSLHGGAEAFF.

The chain recombines TRBV15 with TRBJ2-7; TRBD2 aligns across 14 bases. Germline CDR1 and CDR2: LNHNV and YYDKDF (reference sequence). V trimming: 4 bases; J trimming: 2 bases; junction bases outside the gene matches: 13. The CDR3 has 19 amino acids. Written as DNA, the CDR3 is TGTGCCACCAGCATATCCGGGACTAGCGGGAGTTTTTATCCCTACGAGCAGTACTTC. Protein product: CATSISGTSGSFYPYEQYF.

The genes are TRBV9 and TRBJ2-1, with TRBD2 matching 8 bases. The CDR3 length is 15 residues. Unmatched junction bases numbered 8, after V lost 4 bases and J lost 5 bases. Germline loops: CDR1 SGDLS, CDR2 YYNGEE. The CDR3 loop is CASSYLGGGNNEQFF. For the CDR3, the DNA is TGTGCCAGCAGCTACCTCGGGGGGGGAAACAATGAGCAGTTCTTC. Complete variable domain (other parts from reference TRBV9 and TRBJ2-1): DSGVTQTPKHLITATGQRVTLRCSPRSGDLSVYWYQQSLDQGLQFLIQYYNGEERAKGNILERFSAQQFPDLHSELNLSSLELGDSALYFCASSYLGGGNNEQFFGPGTRLTVL.

The gene calls are TRBV15 and TRBJ1-1; D unclear. The V gene's germline CDR1 is LNHNV and CDR2 YYDKDF (reference sequence). V lost 0 bases and J 8 bases, leaving 16 bases between the germline ends. The CDR3 loop spans 15 amino acids. In DNA, the CDR3 is TGTGCCACCAGCAGAGATAAGGGCGCCACGGGGGAAGCTTTCTTT. It is translated as CATSRDKGATGEAFF.

This chain uses TRBV5-5 with TRBJ2-7; 8 bases are a match to TRBD1. Trimming at V came to 7 bases and at J to 4 bases, leaving 13 bases not matched to a gene. This CDR3 comprises 15 residues. CDR1 SGHKS and CDR2 YYEKEE come from the germline V gene (reference sequence). CDR3 region: CASSLGSGGTYEQYF. CDR3 bases: TGTGCCAGCTCCCTGGGTTCAGGGGGCACGTACGAGCAGTACTTC.

V gene TRBV4-2 combines with J gene TRBJ2-7, with D possibly matching TRBD1 (7 bases). Germline CDR1 and CDR2: LGHNA and YNFKEQ. This CDR3 contains 15 residues. Trimming removed 4 bases from V and 7 bases from J, with 20 bases in between. CDR3 sequence: CASSPTDRPGGEQYF. CDR3 nucleotide sequence: TGTGCCAGCAGCCCGACGGACAGGCCCGGGGGAGAGCAGTACTTC.

This chain links TRBV7-6 with TRBJ2-6, with 8 bases aligning to TRBD1. Germline V gives CDR1 SGHVS, CDR2 FNYEAQ. The CDR3 contains 16 residues. The V and J ends lost 5 bases and 2 bases, in that order; junction bases with no gene match: 5. The CDR3 sequence is CASSATGVAGANVLTF. In DNA, the CDR3 is TGTGCCAGCAGCGCGACAGGGGTAGCTGGGGCCAACGTCCTGACTTTC.

J is TRBJ2-7 and V is TRBV4-1; 7 positions agree with TRBD1. The CDR3 loop spans 15 amino acids. From germline, CDR1 is MGHRA and CDR2 YSYEKL. Trimming removed 4 bases from V and 2 bases from J; junction bases left unmatched: 8. CDR3: CASSPNRDSPYEQYF. CDR3 coding DNA: TGCGCCAGCAGCCCCAACCGGGACAGTCCCTACGAGCAGTACTTC.